Many counts were recorded for the clone carrying this TCR beta chain. This record belongs to a study of T-cell reconstitution after alpha-beta-depleted transplantation in children. Researchers prepared the TCRbeta library using unique molecular identifiers, the study reports. TCRdb passed the PCR reads through MiXCR, listing each CDR3 protein once. The sample yields 200,000 to 250,000 distinct CDR3 sequences, around 12% seen once. CDR3 length: 15 residues. With 4 bases clipped from V and 3 bases from J, the junction kept 9 bases outside the gene matches. Per germline, CDR1 SGHRS and CDR2 YFSETQ. The receptor's source is a human donor who donated a stem cell graft to a child with acute lymphoblastic leukemia. The material was PBMCs from the stem cell graft donor, obtained from the stem cell graft. The chain employs TRBV5-1 and TRBJ2-7; TRBD2 matches 8 bases. CDR3 loop: CASSPVSGGFYEQYF. The CDR3 coding sequence is TGCGCCAGCAGCCCCGTGAGCGGGGGATTCTACGAGCAGTACTTC.